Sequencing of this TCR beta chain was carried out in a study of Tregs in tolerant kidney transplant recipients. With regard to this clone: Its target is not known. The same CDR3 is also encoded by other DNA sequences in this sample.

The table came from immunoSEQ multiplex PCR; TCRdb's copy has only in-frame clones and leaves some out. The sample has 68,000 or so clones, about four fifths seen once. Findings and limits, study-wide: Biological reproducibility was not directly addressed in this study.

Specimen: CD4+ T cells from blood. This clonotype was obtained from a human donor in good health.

The CDR3 DNA sequence: TGCGCCAGCAGCGGACAGGGGGGTAACACTGAAGCTTTCTTT. Translated, it gives CASSGQGGNTEAFF. The chain links TRBV5-1 to TRBJ1-1; 10 nucleotides match TRBD1. The V segment lost 4 bases and the J segment 2 bases; nucleotides outside the gene matches: 2. The V gene's germline CDR1 is SGHRS and CDR2 YFSETQ. The CDR3 loop spans 14 amino acids.